A single sample is the source of the 20 T cell receptor beta chains below, sequenced in a study of cytomegalovirus exposure and HLA in healthy donors. With 60 Vbeta and 13 Jbeta primers, the PCR was carried out. TCRdb's table, derived via immunoSEQ multiplex PCR, lists solely in-frame clones and lacks some. This table has fewer than 150,000 clones, approximately 80% appearing once. Sequenced: PBMCs. Receptors were obtained from a man younger than 45 in good health and CMV-seronegative.

This chain connects TRBV29-1 to TRBJ2-5; TRBD1 aligns across 7 bases. Germline CDR1 is SQVTM and CDR2 is ANQGSEA. CDR3 length: 14 residues. Unmatched junction bases numbered 6, after V lost 1 base and J lost 4 bases. The CDR3 coding sequence is TGCAGCGTTGAAGCGGTGACAGGGCGAGAGACCCAGTACTTC. Residues: CSVEAVTGRETQYF. Full variable domain (rest looked up from reference TRBV29-1 and TRBJ2-5): SAVISQKPSRDICQRGTSLTIQCQVDSQVTMMFWYRQQPGQSLTLIATANQGSEATYESGFVIDKFPISRPNLTFSTLTVSNMSPEDSSIYLCSVEAVTGRETQYFGPGTRLLVL.

The V gene is TRBV7-9, the J gene TRBJ1-2, with D perhaps matching TRBD1 (6 bases). From germline, CDR1 is SEHNR and CDR2 FQNEAQ (reference sequence). The CDR3 covers 15 residues. Deletions cut 1 base from V and 4 bases from J, with 13 bases between. The CDR3 DNA follows: TGTGCCAGCAGCTTAGGAGGGACACCCAGCTATGGCTACACCTTC. The encoded protein is CASSLGGTPSYGYTF.

Turning to this clone: Other DNA sequences within the sample encode an identical CDR3. This chain joins TRBV30 and TRBJ1-5; 7 bases line up with TRBD1. CDR1 GTSNPN and CDR2 SVGIG come from the germline V gene (reference sequence). There are 14 residues in the CDR3. The V segment lost 0 bases and the J segment 5 bases; nucleotides outside the gene matches: 4. DNA for the CDR3: TGTGCCTGGAGTGTAAAGGGGGCGGATCAGCCCCAGCATTTT. This gives the protein CAWSVKGADQPQHF.

This clone was seen just once. The V gene is TRBV7-6, the J gene TRBJ2-7; 11 nucleotides match TRBD2. CDR1 is SGHVS, CDR2 FNYEAQ, per germline. J lost 6 bases, V lost 5 bases, and 9 bases had no gene match. The CDR3 is 15 residues long. This chain's CDR3 is CASSPDPSGRLEQYF. The CDR3, as DNA: TGTGCCAGCAGCCCAGACCCTAGCGGGAGGCTCGAGCAGTACTTC.

CDR3 protein: CAWSGVWALNTEAFF. DNA for the CDR3: TGTGCCTGGAGTGGAGTCTGGGCCTTGAACACTGAAGCTTTCTTT. The genes are TRBV30 and TRBJ1-1; D ambiguous. CDR1 GTSNPN and CDR2 SVGIG come from the germline V gene (reference sequence). The CDR3 totals 15 residues. Trimming removed 1 base at V and 0 bases at J, with 12 bases between.

This chain links TRBV2 with TRBJ1-2, with D possibly TRBD1 on 6 matching bases. The CDR3 runs 14 residues. V lost 7 bases and J 2 bases, leaving 14 bases between the germline ends. In germline, CDR1 is SNHLY, CDR2 FYNNEI. The chain's CDR3 is CASILLQGNYGYTF. CDR3 sequence (DNA): TGTGCCAGCATTCTCCTCCAGGGGAACTATGGCTACACCTTC.

The chain recombines TRBV10-3 with TRBJ2-7, with D possibly matching TRBD1 (6 bases). Germline values: CDR1 ENHRY, CDR2 SYGVKD. This CDR3 has 12 residues. V gave up 5 bases and J gave up 5 bases, with 10 bases separating them. CDR3 DNA sequence: TGTGCCATCAGTTTACAGGGACACGAGCAGTACTTC. As protein: CAISLQGHEQYF.

The V call is TRBV19, the J call TRBJ1-1, with D uncertain. The CDR3 has 15 residues. The germline CDR1 and CDR2 sequences are LNHDA and SQIVND (reference sequence). Trimming left V 0 bases short and J 3 bases short, with 11 bases between. CDR3 in DNA: TGTGCCAGTAGTATAGATCTTCCCTTTGACACTGAAGCTTTCTTT. Translating gives CASSIDLPFDTEAFF.

This chain connects TRBV6-5 to TRBJ1-1, with TRBD1 matching 11 bases. J gave up 4 bases and V 4 bases, and 5 bases lay outside the gene matches. The CDR3 is made up of 15 amino acids. Germline V lookup: CDR1 MNHEY, CDR2 SVGAGI. CDR3 protein: CASSSPGQGGTEAFF. DNA of the CDR3: TGTGCCAGCAGTTCTCCGGGACAGGGGGGCACTGAAGCTTTCTTT.

The chain recombines TRBV7-8 with TRBJ1-4; TRBD1 aligns across 8 bases. V was clipped by 5 bases and J by 7 bases; unmatched bases: 6. CDR3 size: 14 residues. CDR1 and CDR2 from the germline V gene are SGHVS and FQNEAQ. The CDR3 DNA follows: TGTGCCAGCAGCCAACAGGGGGTGATTGAAAAACTGTTTTTT. Its protein is CASSQQGVIEKLFF.

This clone has just one count. J is TRBJ2-5 and V is TRBV7-2, with 7 bases identical to TRBD2. In germline, CDR1 is SGHTA, CDR2 FQGNSA. CDR3 length equals 16 residues. V trimming: 0 bases; J trimming: 2 bases; junction bases outside the gene matches: 6. The CDR3 DNA follows: TGTGCCAGCAGCTTAGCGTTCGGGAGGACGCAAGAGACCCAGTACTTC. Translating gives CASSLAFGRTQETQYF.

V gene TRBV29-1 combines with J gene TRBJ1-3; D is uncertain. CDR1 SQVTM and CDR2 ANQGSEA come from the germline V gene. Trimming took 6 bases from V and 8 from J, leaving 20 bases between them. CDR3 length equals 14 residues. The CDR3 DNA reads TGCAGCGTGGTGGCCGGAGGGCCAGGAGACACCATATATTTT. Its protein product is CSVVAGGPGDTIYF.

This clone was recorded a few times. This sequence joins TRBV5-4 and TRBJ2-1, with D uncertain. CDR1 is SGHNT and CDR2 is YYREEE in the germline V gene (reference sequence). The CDR3 covers 15 residues. V lost 0 bases to trimming and J lost 1 base, with 8 bases between them. CDR3: CASSLDLRSYNEQFF. The CDR3 DNA reads TGTGCCAGCAGCTTGGATTTGAGGTCCTACAATGAGCAGTTCTTC.

This sequence joins TRBV6-5 and TRBJ2-2; tentatively, D is TRBD2 (5 bases). The V gene lost 0 bases and the J gene lost 1 base, with 6 bases spanning the gap. This CDR3 is built from 15 residues. Germline loops: CDR1 MNHEY, CDR2 SVGAGI. The CDR3 spells CASSYSRGNTGELFF. The CDR3 coding sequence is TGTGCCAGCAGTTACTCACGGGGGAACACCGGGGAGCTGTTTTTT.

This clone was counted once. This rearrangement joins TRBV15 to TRBJ2-1; TRBD2 matches 11 bases. With 7 bases clipped from V and 0 bases from J, the junction kept 11 bases outside the gene matches. This CDR3 region has 18 residues. The germline V gene has CDR1 LNHNV and CDR2 YYDKDF (reference sequence). Written as DNA, the CDR3 is TGTGCCACCACTGAACTAGCGGGAGAGGGCAGCTCCTACAATGAGCAGTTCTTC. It codes for CATTELAGEGSSYNEQFF.

In regard to this clone: A read error may account for a junction end that differs from germline. The chain has TRBV7-2 and TRBJ2-3; TRBD1 might be the D (6 bases). The CDR3 has 15 amino acids. The V gene's germline CDR1 is SGHTA and CDR2 FQGNSA. CDR3 coding DNA: TGTGCCAGCAGTCCTAGGCAGGGGCCCACAAATACGCAGTATTTT. Protein: CASSPRQGPTNTQYF.

The J gene is TRBJ2-5, the V gene TRBV18; tentative D call: TRBD2 (5 bases). The J call may be in error: the DNA end matches TRBJ2-7 better. Germline assignment: CDR1 KGHSH and CDR2 LQKENI. This CDR3 contains 15 residues. The CDR3 region is CASSPLDSSGNEQYF. Written as DNA, the CDR3 is TGTGCCAGCTCACCATTGGACTCCTCCGGGAACGAGCAGTACTTC.

The chain uses TRBV10-3 and TRBJ1-2; no reliable D call. V was clipped by 6 bases and J by 5 bases, with 13 bases between them. Germline CDR1 reads ENHRY; CDR2 reads SYGVKD. This CDR3 has 13 amino acids. This CDR3 reads CAISIETQYGYTF. DNA of the CDR3: TGTGCCATCAGCATCGAAACTCAATATGGCTACACCTTC.

The V and J genes are TRBV29-1 and TRBJ2-5, with 7 bases that match TRBD1. The DNA matches TRBJ2-7 better at its end, which makes the J call doubtful. Germline V gene sequence: CDR1 SQVTM, CDR2 ANQGSEA. This CDR3 contains 13 residues. The CDR3 bases are TGCAGCGTTAGACAGGGTCTCTTCTACGAGCAGTACTTC. Residues: CSVRQGLFYEQYF.

CDR3 in amino acids: CASSYGGSGMINEQFF. The CDR3 coding sequence is TGTGCCAGCAGTTATGGTGGGTCGGGGATGATCAATGAGCAGTTCTTC. The V call is TRBV28, the J call TRBJ2-1; D perhaps matches TRBD2 (5 bases). The V gene's germline CDR1 is MDHEN and CDR2 SYDVKM. This CDR3 has 16 amino acids. The V gene lost 4 bases and the J gene lost 6 bases, with 19 bases spanning the gap. The full variable domain, in which reference TRBV28 and TRBJ2-1 provide the parts outside the CDR3, is DVKVTQSSRYLVKRTGEKVFLECVQDMDHENMFWYRQDPGLGLRLIYFSYDVKMKEKGDIPEGYSVSREKKERFSLILESASTNQTSMYLCASSYGGSGMINEQFFGPGTRLTVL.